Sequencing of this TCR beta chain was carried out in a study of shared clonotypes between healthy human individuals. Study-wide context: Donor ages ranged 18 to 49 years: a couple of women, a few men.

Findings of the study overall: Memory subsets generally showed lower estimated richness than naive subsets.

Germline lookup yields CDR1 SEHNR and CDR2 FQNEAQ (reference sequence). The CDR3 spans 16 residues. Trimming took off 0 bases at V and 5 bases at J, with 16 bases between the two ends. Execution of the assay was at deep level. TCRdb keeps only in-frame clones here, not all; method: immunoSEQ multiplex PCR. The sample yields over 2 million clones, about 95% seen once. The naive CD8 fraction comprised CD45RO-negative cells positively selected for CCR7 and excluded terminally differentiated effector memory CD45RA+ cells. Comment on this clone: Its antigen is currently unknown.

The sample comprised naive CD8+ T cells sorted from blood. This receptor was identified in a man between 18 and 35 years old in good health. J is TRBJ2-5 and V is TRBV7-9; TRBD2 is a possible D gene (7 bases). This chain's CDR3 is CASSLAPGGGRETQYF. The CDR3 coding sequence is TGTGCCAGCAGCTTAGCGCCTGGCGGGGGCCGGGAGACCCAGTACTTC.